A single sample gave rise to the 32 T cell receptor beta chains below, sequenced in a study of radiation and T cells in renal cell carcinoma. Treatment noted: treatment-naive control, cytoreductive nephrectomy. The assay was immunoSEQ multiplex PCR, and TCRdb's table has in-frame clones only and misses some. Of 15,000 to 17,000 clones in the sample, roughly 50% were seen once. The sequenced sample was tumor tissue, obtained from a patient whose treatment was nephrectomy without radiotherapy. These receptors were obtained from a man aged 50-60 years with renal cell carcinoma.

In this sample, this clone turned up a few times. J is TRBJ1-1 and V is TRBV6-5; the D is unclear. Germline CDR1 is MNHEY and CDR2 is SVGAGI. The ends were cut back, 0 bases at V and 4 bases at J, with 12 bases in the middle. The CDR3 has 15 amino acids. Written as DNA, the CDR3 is TGTGCCAGCAGTTACTCGAGTGAGGGTGCCACTGAAGCTTTCTTT. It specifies CASSYSSEGATEAFF.

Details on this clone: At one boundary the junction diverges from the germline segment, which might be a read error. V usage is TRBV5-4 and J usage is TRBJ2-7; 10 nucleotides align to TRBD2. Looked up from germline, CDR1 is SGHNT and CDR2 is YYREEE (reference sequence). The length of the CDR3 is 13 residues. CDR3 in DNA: TGTGCGAGCAAGCTAGCGGGAGTAAACGAGCAGTACTTC. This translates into CASKLAGVNEQYF.

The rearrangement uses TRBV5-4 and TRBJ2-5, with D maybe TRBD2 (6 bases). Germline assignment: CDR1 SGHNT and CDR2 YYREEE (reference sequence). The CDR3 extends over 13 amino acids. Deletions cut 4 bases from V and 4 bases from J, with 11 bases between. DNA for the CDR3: TGTGCCAGCAGCCCGTCTAGCGTAGAGACCCAGTACTTC. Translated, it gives CASSPSSVETQYF.

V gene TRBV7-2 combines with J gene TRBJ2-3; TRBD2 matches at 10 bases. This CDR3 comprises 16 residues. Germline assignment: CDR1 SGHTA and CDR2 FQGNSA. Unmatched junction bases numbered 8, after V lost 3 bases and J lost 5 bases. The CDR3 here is CASSFPGLARRDTQYF. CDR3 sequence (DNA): TGTGCCAGCAGCTTTCCGGGACTAGCGCGTCGAGATACGCAGTATTTT.

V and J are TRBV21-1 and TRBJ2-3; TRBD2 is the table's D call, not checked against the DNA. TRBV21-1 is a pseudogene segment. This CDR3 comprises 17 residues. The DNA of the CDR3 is TGTGCCAGCCCCAGGGTGACTAGCGGGAGCACGGCAGATACGCAGTATTTT. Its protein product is CASPRVTSGSTADTQYF.

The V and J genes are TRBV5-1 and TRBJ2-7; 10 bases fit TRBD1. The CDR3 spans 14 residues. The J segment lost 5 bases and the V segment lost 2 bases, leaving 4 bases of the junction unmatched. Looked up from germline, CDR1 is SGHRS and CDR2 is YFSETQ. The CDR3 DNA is TGCGCCAGCAGCTTCGCCGGGACAGGGGACGAGCAGTACTTC. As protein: CASSFAGTGDEQYF.

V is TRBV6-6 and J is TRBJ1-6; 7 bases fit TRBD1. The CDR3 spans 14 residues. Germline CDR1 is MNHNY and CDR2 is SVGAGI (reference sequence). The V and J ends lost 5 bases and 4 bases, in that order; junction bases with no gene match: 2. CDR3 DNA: TGTGCCAGCAGTCTGGACAGGTATAATTCACCCCTCCACTTT. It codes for CASSLDRYNSPLHF.

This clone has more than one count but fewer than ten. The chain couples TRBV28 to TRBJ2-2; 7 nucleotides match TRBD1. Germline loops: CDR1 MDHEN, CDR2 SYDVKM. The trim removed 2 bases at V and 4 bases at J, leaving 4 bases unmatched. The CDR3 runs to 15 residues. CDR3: CASSLTRGFTGELFF. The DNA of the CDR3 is TGTGCCAGCAGTTTAACCAGGGGGTTCACCGGGGAGCTGTTTTTT.

This CDR3 is CASSPRTASSYEQYF. CDR3 in DNA: TGTGCCAGCAGCCCAAGGACGGCTAGCTCCTACGAGCAGTACTTC. V usage is TRBV5-6 and J usage is TRBJ2-7; D is unresolved. Germline V CDR1 and CDR2: SGHDT, YYEEEE. CDR3 length: 15 amino acids. V shed 4 bases and J shed 0 bases, with 14 bases lying between them.

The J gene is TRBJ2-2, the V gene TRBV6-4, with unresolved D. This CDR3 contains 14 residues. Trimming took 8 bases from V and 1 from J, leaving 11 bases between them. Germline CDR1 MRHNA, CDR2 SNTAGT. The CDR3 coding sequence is TGTGCCAGCGCTCAACAGAGGAACACCGGGGAGCTGTTTTTT. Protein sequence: CASAQQRNTGELFF.

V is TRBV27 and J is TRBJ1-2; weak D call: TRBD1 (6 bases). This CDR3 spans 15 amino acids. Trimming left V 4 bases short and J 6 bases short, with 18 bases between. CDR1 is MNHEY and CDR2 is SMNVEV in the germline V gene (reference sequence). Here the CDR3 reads CASSSTGLGVDGYTF. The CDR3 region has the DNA TGTGCCAGCAGTTCGACAGGTTTGGGAGTAGATGGCTACACCTTC.

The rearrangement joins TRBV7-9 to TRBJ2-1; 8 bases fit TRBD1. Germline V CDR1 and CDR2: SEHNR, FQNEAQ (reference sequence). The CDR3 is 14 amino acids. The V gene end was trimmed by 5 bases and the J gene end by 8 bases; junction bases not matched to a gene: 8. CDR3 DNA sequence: TGTGCCAGCAGCGTATGGACAGGGAAGGATGAGCAGTTCTTC. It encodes CASSVWTGKDEQFF.

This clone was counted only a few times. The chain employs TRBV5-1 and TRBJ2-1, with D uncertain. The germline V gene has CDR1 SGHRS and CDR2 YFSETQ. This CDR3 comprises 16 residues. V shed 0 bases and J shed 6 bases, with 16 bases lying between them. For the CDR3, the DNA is TGCGCCAGCAGCTTGGGGGGTCTCTTCCCGACCAATGAGCAGTTCTTC. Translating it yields CASSLGGLFPTNEQFF.

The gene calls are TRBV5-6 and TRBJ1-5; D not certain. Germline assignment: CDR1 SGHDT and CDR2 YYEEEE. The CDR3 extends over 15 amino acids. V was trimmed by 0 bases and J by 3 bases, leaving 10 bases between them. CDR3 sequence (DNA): TGTGCCAGCAGCTTGGGATGGACTTCCAATCAGCCCCAGCATTTT. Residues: CASSLGWTSNQPQHF.

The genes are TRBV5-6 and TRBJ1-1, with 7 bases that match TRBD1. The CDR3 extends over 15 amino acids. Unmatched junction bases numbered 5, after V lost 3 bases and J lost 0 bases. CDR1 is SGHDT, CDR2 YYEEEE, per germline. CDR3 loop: CASSSTGAVNTEAFF. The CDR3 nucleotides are TGTGCCAGCAGCTCAACAGGGGCGGTGAACACTGAAGCTTTCTTT.

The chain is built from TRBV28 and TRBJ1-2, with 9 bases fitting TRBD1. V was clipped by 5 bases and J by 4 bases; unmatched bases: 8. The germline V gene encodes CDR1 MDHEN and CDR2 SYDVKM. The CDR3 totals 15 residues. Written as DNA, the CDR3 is TGTGCCAGCAGTCAAACAGGGGGCTACGGCTATGGCTACACCTTC. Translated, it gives CASSQTGGYGYGYTF.

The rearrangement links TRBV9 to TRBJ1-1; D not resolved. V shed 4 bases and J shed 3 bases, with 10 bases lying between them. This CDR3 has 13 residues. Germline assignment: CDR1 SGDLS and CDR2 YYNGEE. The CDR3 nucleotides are TGTGCCAGCAGCCATCCTGGGTACACTGAAGCTTTCTTT. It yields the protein CASSHPGYTEAFF.

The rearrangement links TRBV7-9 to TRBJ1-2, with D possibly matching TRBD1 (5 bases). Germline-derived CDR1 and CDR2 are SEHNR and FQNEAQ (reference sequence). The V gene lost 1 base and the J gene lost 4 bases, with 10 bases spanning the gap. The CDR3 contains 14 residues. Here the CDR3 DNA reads TGTGCCAGCAGCTTAGGGCAGGGATTCTATGGCTACACCTTC. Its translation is CASSLGQGFYGYTF. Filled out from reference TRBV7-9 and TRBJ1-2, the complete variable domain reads DTGVSQNPRHKITKRGQNVTFRCDPISEHNRLYWYRQTLGQGPEFLTYFQNEAQLEKSRLLSDRFSAERPKGSFSTLEIQRTEQGDSAMYLCASSLGQGFYGYTFGSGTRLTVV.

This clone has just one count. CDR3 residues: CASSLAGSMGEQYF. The CDR3 DNA reads TGTGCCAGCAGCTTGGCAGGGTCGATGGGCGAGCAGTACTTC. The chain links TRBV5-8 to TRBJ2-7, with D perhaps TRBD1 (5 bases). Between the trimmed V and J ends, which lost 0 bases and 6 bases, there was a span of 13 bases. The CDR3 extends over 14 amino acids. Germline CDR1 reads SGHTS; CDR2 reads YDEGEE.

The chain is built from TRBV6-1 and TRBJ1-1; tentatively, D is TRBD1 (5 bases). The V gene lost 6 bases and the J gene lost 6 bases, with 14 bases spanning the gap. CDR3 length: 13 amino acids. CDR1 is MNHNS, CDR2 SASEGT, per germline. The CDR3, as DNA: TGTGCCAGCAGCCTTTCATGGGGGGCTGAAGCTTTCTTT. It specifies CASSLSWGAEAFF.

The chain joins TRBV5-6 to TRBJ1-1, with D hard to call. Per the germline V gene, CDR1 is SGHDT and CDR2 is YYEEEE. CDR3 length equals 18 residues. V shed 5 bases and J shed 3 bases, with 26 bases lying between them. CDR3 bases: TGTGCCAGCAGTCTCTCCCAATTCCGGAGGCGACAAGACACTGAAGCTTTCTTT. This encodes CASSLSQFRRRQDTEAFF. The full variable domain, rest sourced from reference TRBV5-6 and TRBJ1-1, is DAGVTQSPTHLIKTRGQQVTLRCSPKSGHDTVSWYQQALGQGPQFIFQYYEEEERQRGNFPDRFSGHQFPNYSSELNVNALLLGDSALYLCASSLSQFRRRQDTEAFFGQGTRLTVV.

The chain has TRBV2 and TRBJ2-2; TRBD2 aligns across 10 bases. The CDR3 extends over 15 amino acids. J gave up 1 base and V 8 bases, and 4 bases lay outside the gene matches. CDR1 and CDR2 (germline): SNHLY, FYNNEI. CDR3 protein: CASGSSGGNTGELFF. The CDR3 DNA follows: TGTGCCAGCGGCTCTAGCGGGGGGAACACCGGGGAGCTGTTTTTT.

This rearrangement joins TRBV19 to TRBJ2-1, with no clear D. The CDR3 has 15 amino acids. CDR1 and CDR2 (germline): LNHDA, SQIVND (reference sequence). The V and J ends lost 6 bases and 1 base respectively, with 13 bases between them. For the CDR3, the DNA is TGTGCCAGTAGCGCGACCAGTGGATCCTACAATGAGCAGTTCTTC. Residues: CASSATSGSYNEQFF.

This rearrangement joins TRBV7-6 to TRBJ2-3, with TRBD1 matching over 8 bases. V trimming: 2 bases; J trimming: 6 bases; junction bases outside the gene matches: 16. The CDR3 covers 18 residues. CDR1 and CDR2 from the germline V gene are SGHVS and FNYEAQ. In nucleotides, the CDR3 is TGTGCCAGCAGCTTATTGTCGCTCTCGGCAGGGGGCGGGGATACGCAGTATTTT. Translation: CASSLLSLSAGGGDTQYF.

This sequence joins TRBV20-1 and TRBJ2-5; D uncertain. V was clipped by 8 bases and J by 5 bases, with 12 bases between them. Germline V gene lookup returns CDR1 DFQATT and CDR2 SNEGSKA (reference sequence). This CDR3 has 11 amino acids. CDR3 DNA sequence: TGCAGTTGGCGCCCGGAGGAGACCCAGTACTTC. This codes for CSWRPEETQYF.

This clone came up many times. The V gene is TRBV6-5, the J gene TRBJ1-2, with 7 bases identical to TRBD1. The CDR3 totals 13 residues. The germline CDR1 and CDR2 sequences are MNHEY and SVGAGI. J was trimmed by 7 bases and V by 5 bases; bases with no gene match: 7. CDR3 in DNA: TGTGCCAGCAGTAATGGGGACAGACGTGGCTACACCTTC. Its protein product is CASSNGDRRGYTF.

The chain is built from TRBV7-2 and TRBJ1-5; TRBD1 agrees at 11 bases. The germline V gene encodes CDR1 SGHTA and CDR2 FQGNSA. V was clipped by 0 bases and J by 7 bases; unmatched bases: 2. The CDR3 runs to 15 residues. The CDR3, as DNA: TGTGCCAGCAGCTTAGCAGGACAGGGGGCACAGCCCCAGCATTTT. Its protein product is CASSLAGQGAQPQHF.

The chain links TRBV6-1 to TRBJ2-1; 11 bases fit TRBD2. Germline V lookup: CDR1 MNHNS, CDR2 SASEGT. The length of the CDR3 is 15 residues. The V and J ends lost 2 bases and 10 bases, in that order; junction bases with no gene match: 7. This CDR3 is CASSEWGLAAQEQFF. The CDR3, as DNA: TGTGCCAGCAGTGAATGGGGACTAGCGGCACAGGAGCAGTTCTTC.

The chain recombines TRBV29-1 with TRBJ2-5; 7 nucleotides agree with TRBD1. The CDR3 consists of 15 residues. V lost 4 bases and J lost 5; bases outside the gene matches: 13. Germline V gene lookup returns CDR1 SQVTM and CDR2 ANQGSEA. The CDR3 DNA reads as TGCAGCGTTGTCCCCGGAAGGGGGCGCCGGGAGACCCAGTACTTC. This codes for CSVVPGRGRRETQYF.

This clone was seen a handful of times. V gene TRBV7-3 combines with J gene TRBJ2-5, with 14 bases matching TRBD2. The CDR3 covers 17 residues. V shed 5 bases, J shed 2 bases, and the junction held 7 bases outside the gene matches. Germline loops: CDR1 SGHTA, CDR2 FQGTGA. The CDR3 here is CASSPQGTSGSQETQYF. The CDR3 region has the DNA TGTGCCAGCAGCCCCCAAGGGACTAGCGGGAGTCAAGAGACCCAGTACTTC.

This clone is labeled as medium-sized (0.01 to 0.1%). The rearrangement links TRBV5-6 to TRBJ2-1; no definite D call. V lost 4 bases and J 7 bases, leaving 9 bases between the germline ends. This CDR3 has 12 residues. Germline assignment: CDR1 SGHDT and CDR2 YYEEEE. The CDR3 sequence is CASSEPENEQFF. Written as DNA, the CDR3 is TGTGCCAGCAGCGAGCCGGAAAATGAGCAGTTCTTC.

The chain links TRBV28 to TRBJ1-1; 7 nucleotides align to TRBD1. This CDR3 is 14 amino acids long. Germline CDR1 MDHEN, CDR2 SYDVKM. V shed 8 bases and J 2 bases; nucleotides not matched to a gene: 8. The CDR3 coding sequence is TGTGCCAGCCAACCCGGGACAGATAACACTGAAGCTTTCTTT. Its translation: CASQPGTDNTEAFF.